This T cell receptor (beta chain) is from a study of shared clonotypes between healthy human individuals. Study-wide results and limits: With few donors, the genetic and exposure-history diversity represented was limited. The four-donor shared clonotypes exceeded non-shared clonotypes in generation probability, with non-shared ones scoring lower.

Trimming removed 0 bases at V and 2 bases at J, with 13 bases between. Looked up from germline, CDR1 is MGHRA and CDR2 is YSYEKL. The CDR3 is 17 amino acids. Sequencing used immunoSEQ multiplex PCR; TCRdb keeps in-frame clones, though not all of them. The sample includes about 2.3 million clones, over 85% of them seen just once. This clone was detected only once. Its specificity is unknown. The sequence was collected from a man aged 18 to 29 in good health. Some clones in this sample may be carry-over from other donors' samples. The chain employs TRBV4-1 and TRBJ2-2, with D possibly TRBD1 on 7 matching bases. The sample taken for sequencing was naive CD4+ T cells from PBMCs. Subset denoted: CD45RA+ positively selected. In nucleotides, the CDR3 is TGCGCCAGCAGCCAAGAAGGAGGGACAGTTAACACCGGGGAGCTGTTTTTT. Translated, it gives CASSQEGGTVNTGELFF.